A selection of T cell receptor beta chains follows, all from one sample in a study of a mutant IDH1 vaccine in newly diagnosed glioma. This table comes from immunoSEQ multiplex PCR, and its TCRdb copy is limited to in-frame clones, with some not included. Of approximately 36,000 clones in the sample, roughly 92% were seen once. Source: PBMCs, taken from a glioma patient treated with radiotherapy, temozolomide or both. These receptor sequences come from a young man with glioma. The CDR3 runs from the conserved cysteine through the conserved F or W. The order of the fields is clone size, D gene, J gene, V gene, CDR3 DNA, CDR3 protein. The D gene is left open where the match is weak. A clone size is listed for some rows: how often the clone was seen (once, few, many), or a class if it is expanded.

. | TRBD1 | TRBJ1-2 | TRBV6-1 | TGTGCCAGCAGTGGAGGACAGGGGAGTGATGGCTACACCTTC | CASSGGQGSDGYTF
. | . | TRBJ1-3 | TRBV28 | TGTGCCAGCAAAGGAAACACCATATATTTT | CASKGNTIYF
. | . | TRBJ2-3 | TRBV5-1 | TGCGCCAGCAGCTTGCGGCAGGTGGGACTCACAGATACGCAGTATTTT | CASSLRQVGLTDTQYF
once | . | TRBJ1-1 | TRBV10-3 | TGTGCCATCAGTGAGTCAGGGGCTCTCACTGAAGCTTTCTTT | CAISESGALTEAFF
. | . | TRBJ2-3 | TRBV30 | TGTGCCTGGACTACACCCCCCGATAGTGGCGTGCAGTATTTT | CAWTTPPDSGVQYF
. | TRBD1 | TRBJ1-6 | TRBV5-4 | TGTGCCAGCAGCCCTGACAGGGTGAGGAATTCACCCCTCCACTTT | CASSPDRVRNSPLHF
. | TRBD2 | TRBJ2-3 | TRBV4-3 | TGCGCCAGCAGCCAAGATTGGAGGACTAGCGGCACAGATACGCAGTATTTT | CASSQDWRTSGTDTQYF
. | TRBD1 | TRBJ2-7 | TRBV6-6 | TGTGCCAGCAGTTACTCGACAGGGCCCTACGAGCAGTACTTC | CASSYSTGPYEQYF
. | TRBD2 | TRBJ2-5 | TRBV10-3 | TGTGCCACCCAAGTAGCGGGAGTATCCCGAGAGACCCAGTACTTC | CATQVAGVSRETQYF
. | . | TRBJ2-7 | TRBV19 | TGTGCCAGTAGTGTCCAGGGGGAGGTCTCCTACGAGCAGTACTTC | CASSVQGEVSYEQYF